These T cell receptor beta chains were read from a single sample in a study of human T cells and chemical hapten exposure. TCRdb ran MiXCR on the RACE reads and lists one entry per CDR3 protein. The sample has around 150,000 distinct CDR3 sequences, approximately 30% seen once. Specimen: whole blood, collected in connection with sensitization to the hapten diphenylcyclopropenone (DPC). Every receptor here comes from a woman aged 18-29 years with alopecia areata. Some clones in this sample may be carry-over from other donors' samples. CDR3s include the opening cysteine and the closing phenylalanine or tryptophan. Fields, in order: CDR3 DNA, CDR3 protein, J gene, clone size, V gene, D gene. A D gene is named only where the DNA matches it firmly. Clone size is given for some rows only: seen once, a few or many times, or a class if the clone is expanded.

cdr3_nt: TGTGCCAGCAGCGTAGGGACTAGCTACGAGCAGTACTTC
cdr3_aa: CASSVGTSYEQYF
j_call: TRBJ2-7
clone_size: once
v_call: TRBV7-3
d_call: TRBD2

cdr3_nt: TGTGCCAGCTCACCACTCGTAGATAATCAGCCCCAGCATTTT
cdr3_aa: CASSPLVDNQPQHF
j_call: TRBJ1-5
clone_size: .
v_call: TRBV18
d_call: .

cdr3_nt: TGTGCCAGCAGCTTGGCCGGGACTAGCGGGAGGTGGACCTACAATGAGCAGTTCTTC
cdr3_aa: CASSLAGTSGRWTYNEQFF
j_call: TRBJ2-1
clone_size: .
v_call: TRBV7-2
d_call: TRBD2

cdr3_nt: TGTGCCAGCAGCGAGCCGGGACAGAACTACGAGCAGTACTTC
cdr3_aa: CASSEPGQNYEQYF
j_call: TRBJ2-7
clone_size: few
v_call: TRBV14
d_call: TRBD1

cdr3_nt: TGTGCCAGCAGCGCTGACGGGGTCTACAATCAGCCCCAGCATTTT
cdr3_aa: CASSADGVYNQPQHF
j_call: TRBJ1-5
clone_size: .
v_call: TRBV7-2
d_call: .

cdr3_nt: TGTGCCAGCAGCTGGCAGGATACCGGGGCCAACGTCCTGACTTTC
cdr3_aa: CASSWQDTGANVLTF
j_call: TRBJ2-6
clone_size: .
v_call: TRBV2
d_call: .

cdr3_nt: TGTGCCAGCAGCCAAGGGGGACAGTCCTACGAGCAGTACTTC
cdr3_aa: CASSQGGQSYEQYF
j_call: TRBJ2-7
clone_size: .
v_call: TRBV4-2
d_call: TRBD1

cdr3_nt: TGTGCCAGCAGCTTAGATCGGACAAAGAACACTGTAGCTTTCTTT
cdr3_aa: CASSLDRTKNTVAFF
j_call: TRBJ1-1
clone_size: .
v_call: TRBV11-2
d_call: .

cdr3_nt: TGTGCCAGCAGCCCGCTAGCGGGGGGTTACAATGAGCAGTTCTTC
cdr3_aa: CASSPLAGGYNEQFF
j_call: TRBJ2-1
clone_size: many
v_call: TRBV14
d_call: TRBD2

cdr3_nt: TGTGCCAGCAGCTTAGCTAACACAGATACGCAGTATTTT
cdr3_aa: CASSLANTDTQYF
j_call: TRBJ2-3
clone_size: few
v_call: TRBV7-8
d_call: .

cdr3_nt: TGTGCCAGCGACCGAATCCCCGGCGGAGGGGAGCTGTTTTTT
cdr3_aa: CASDRIPGGGELFF
j_call: TRBJ2-2
clone_size: .
v_call: TRBV2
d_call: .

cdr3_nt: TGCAGTGCTAGATCCGGGACTAGCGGATACAATGAGCAGTTCTTC
cdr3_aa: CSARSGTSGYNEQFF
j_call: TRBJ2-1
clone_size: .
v_call: TRBV20-1
d_call: TRBD2

cdr3_nt: TGTGCCAGCTCACTTTACCGGGACAGGGGCAATTCACCCCTCCACTTT
cdr3_aa: CASSLYRDRGNSPLHF
j_call: TRBJ1-6
clone_size: .
v_call: TRBV18
d_call: TRBD1

cdr3_nt: TGTGCCAGCCAAGCCGGGACTAGCGTCACCGGGGAGCTGTTTTTT
cdr3_aa: CASQAGTSVTGELFF
j_call: TRBJ2-2
clone_size: few
v_call: TRBV7-3
d_call: TRBD2

cdr3_nt: TGTGCCAGCGTTGGGACTAGCGATATCTACAATGAGCAGTTCTTC
cdr3_aa: CASVGTSDIYNEQFF
j_call: TRBJ2-1
clone_size: .
v_call: TRBV6-2/TRBV6-3
d_call: TRBD2

cdr3_nt: TGTGCCATCAGCTCCTTTCCCCACGAGCAGTACTTC
cdr3_aa: CAISSFPHEQYF
j_call: TRBJ2-7
clone_size: .
v_call: TRBV10-3
d_call: .

cdr3_nt: TGCAGTGCTCCTAACCTCCTTAGCTCGGTAAGGCGCACTGAAGCTTTCTTT
cdr3_aa: CSAPNLLSSVRRTEAFF
j_call: TRBJ1-1
clone_size: few
v_call: TRBV20-1
d_call: .

cdr3_nt: TGTGCCAGCAGCCGAGCGGTATACGAGCAGTACTTC
cdr3_aa: CASSRAVYEQYF
j_call: TRBJ2-7
clone_size: many
v_call: TRBV7-9
d_call: .

cdr3_nt: TGTGCCAGCAGTACCCTAAACACTGAAGCTTTCTTT
cdr3_aa: CASSTLNTEAFF
j_call: TRBJ1-1
clone_size: few
v_call: TRBV6-2/TRBV6-3
d_call: .

cdr3_nt: TGTGCCAGCTCACGCTCGGGGGGTCCCCGCTCCTACGAGCAGTACTTC
cdr3_aa: CASSRSGGPRSYEQYF
j_call: TRBJ2-7
clone_size: .
v_call: TRBV18
d_call: TRBD2

cdr3_nt: TGTGCCTGGAGTGTACGGTGGGGACAGAAAACCACCGGGGAGCTGTTTTTT
cdr3_aa: CAWSVRWGQKTTGELFF
j_call: TRBJ2-2
clone_size: .
v_call: TRBV30
d_call: TRBD1

cdr3_nt: TGTGCCAGCAGCTTAGATTATGACACTGAAGCTTTCTTT
cdr3_aa: CASSLDYDTEAFF
j_call: TRBJ1-1
clone_size: .
v_call: TRBV7-9
d_call: .

cdr3_nt: TGTGCCAGCAGCGTAGACCCCGGGACGAGCTCCTACGAGCAGTACTTC
cdr3_aa: CASSVDPGTSSYEQYF
j_call: TRBJ2-7
clone_size: few
v_call: TRBV9
d_call: .

cdr3_nt: TGTGCCAGCAGCCCAACGACCAAAAACATTCAGTACTTC
cdr3_aa: CASSPTTKNIQYF
j_call: TRBJ2-4
clone_size: .
v_call: TRBV7-2
d_call: .

cdr3_nt: TGTGCCAGCAGAGGCGGACCCCTAGGGACAGATACGCAGTATTTT
cdr3_aa: CASRGGPLGTDTQYF
j_call: TRBJ2-3
clone_size: many
v_call: TRBV12-3/TRBV12-4
d_call: .

cdr3_nt: TGCGCCAGCAGCTTAATGGATGAGCAGTTCTTC
cdr3_aa: CASSLMDEQFF
j_call: TRBJ2-1
clone_size: .
v_call: TRBV5-1
d_call: .

cdr3_nt: TGCAGCTCAAGCAGGGGGAGAGAGACCCAGTACTTC
cdr3_aa: CSSSRGRETQYF
j_call: TRBJ2-5
clone_size: .
v_call: TRBV29-1
d_call: TRBD1

cdr3_nt: TGTGCCGCGGATGATCGAGGCGTAGATACGCAGTATTTT
cdr3_aa: CAADDRGVDTQYF
j_call: TRBJ2-3
clone_size: .
v_call: TRBV10-3
d_call: .

cdr3_nt: TGTGCCAGCAGCCAAGTTATCGGGGAGCTGTTTTTT
cdr3_aa: CASSQVIGELFF
j_call: TRBJ2-2
clone_size: .
v_call: TRBV14
d_call: .

cdr3_nt: TGTGCCAGCAGTTTAAAGGCGGGGGAGGCCTCACCCTACGAGCAGTACTTC
cdr3_aa: CASSLKAGEASPYEQYF
j_call: TRBJ2-7
clone_size: few
v_call: TRBV27
d_call: TRBD2

cdr3_nt: TGTGCCAGCAGCCTGCACTTGAATTCACCCCTCCACTTT
cdr3_aa: CASSLHLNSPLHF
j_call: TRBJ1-6
clone_size: .
v_call: TRBV11-2
d_call: .

cdr3_nt: TGCAGCGTTTTGGGACTAGCGGGAACCGAGCAGTTCTTC
cdr3_aa: CSVLGLAGTEQFF
j_call: TRBJ2-1
clone_size: few
v_call: TRBV29-1
d_call: TRBD2

cdr3_nt: TGTGCCAGCACCCCCGGAGCAGGGTACCAAGAGACCCAGTACTTC
cdr3_aa: CASTPGAGYQETQYF
j_call: TRBJ2-5
clone_size: .
v_call: TRBV7-8
d_call: .

cdr3_nt: TGTGCCAGCAGCCCTAGAACCGGGTGGTACGAGCAGTACTTC
cdr3_aa: CASSPRTGWYEQYF
j_call: TRBJ2-7
clone_size: many
v_call: TRBV9
d_call: .

cdr3_nt: TGTGCCAGCAGTTACTCGAAGCCAGGGGTAAGATCTGAAGCTTTCTTT
cdr3_aa: CASSYSKPGVRSEAFF
j_call: TRBJ1-1
clone_size: few
v_call: TRBV6-2/TRBV6-3
d_call: .

cdr3_nt: TGCGCCAGCAAAACAGGACAGGTGGGGGACACTGAAGCTTTCTTT
cdr3_aa: CASKTGQVGDTEAFF
j_call: TRBJ1-1
clone_size: .
v_call: TRBV4-3
d_call: TRBD1

cdr3_nt: TGTGCCAGCAGTTATTTGGGGGGATCCTACGAGCAGTACTTC
cdr3_aa: CASSYLGGSYEQYF
j_call: TRBJ2-7
clone_size: many
v_call: TRBV6-2/TRBV6-3
d_call: .

cdr3_nt: TGCGCCAGCAGCCAAGATCGTCAGGGGGCATGGAATGAGCAGTTCTTC
cdr3_aa: CASSQDRQGAWNEQFF
j_call: TRBJ2-1
clone_size: many
v_call: TRBV4-3
d_call: TRBD1

cdr3_nt: TGCGCCAGCAGCTTGGATACCGGGACAGGGGATTCTGGAAACACCATATATTTT
cdr3_aa: CASSLDTGTGDSGNTIYF
j_call: TRBJ1-3
clone_size: many
v_call: TRBV5-1
d_call: TRBD1

cdr3_nt: TGTGCCAGCAGCTCGTCACAGGGGAATGAAAAACTGTTTTTT
cdr3_aa: CASSSSQGNEKLFF
j_call: TRBJ1-4
clone_size: .
v_call: TRBV7-2
d_call: TRBD1

cdr3_nt: TGTGCCAGCCTCCCACTCACCTCTTTTAACTATGGCTACACCTTC
cdr3_aa: CASLPLTSFNYGYTF
j_call: TRBJ1-2
clone_size: .
v_call: TRBV28
d_call: .

cdr3_nt: TGTGCCAGCGGGTCCGGGGGGCACAATGAGCAGTTCTTC
cdr3_aa: CASGSGGHNEQFF
j_call: TRBJ2-1
clone_size: .
v_call: TRBV6-4
d_call: .

cdr3_nt: TGTGCCACCCGAAGAGGGGCAGACGCTTTCTTT
cdr3_aa: CATRRGADAFF
j_call: TRBJ1-1
clone_size: .
v_call: TRBV7-8
d_call: .

cdr3_nt: TGTGCCAGCAGCATTAGCAGCTACGAGCAGTACTTC
cdr3_aa: CASSISSYEQYF
j_call: TRBJ2-7
clone_size: .
v_call: TRBV7-2
d_call: .

cdr3_nt: TGCAGTGCTAGGCATCATCGGGACTGGGAGTACTTC
cdr3_aa: CSARHHRDWEYF
j_call: TRBJ2-7
clone_size: few
v_call: TRBV20-1
d_call: .

cdr3_nt: TGCAGTGCTAGAGATTGGAGACAGGGCATGATGAACACTGAAGCTTTCTTT
cdr3_aa: CSARDWRQGMMNTEAFF
j_call: TRBJ1-1
clone_size: few
v_call: TRBV20-1
d_call: TRBD1

cdr3_nt: TGCAGTGCTAATAGAGTTCGGGCTAACACTGAAGCTTTCTTT
cdr3_aa: CSANRVRANTEAFF
j_call: TRBJ1-1
clone_size: .
v_call: TRBV20-1
d_call: .

cdr3_nt: TGCGCCAGCAGCGCTCTAGGGAGGGTGGATGAGCAGTTCTTC
cdr3_aa: CASSALGRVDEQFF
j_call: TRBJ2-1
clone_size: .
v_call: TRBV5-1
d_call: TRBD2

cdr3_nt: TGCAGCGGAGGAGAGGATACGCAGTATTTT
cdr3_aa: CSGGEDTQYF
j_call: TRBJ2-3
clone_size: .
v_call: TRBV29-1
d_call: .

cdr3_nt: TGCGCCAGCAGCCAAAGAGGGACAGTGAATAATTCACCCCTCCACTTT
cdr3_aa: CASSQRGTVNNSPLHF
j_call: TRBJ1-6
clone_size: .
v_call: TRBV4-1
d_call: TRBD1

cdr3_nt: TGCGCCAGCAGCTTGTCCGGCACTGAAGCTTTCTTT
cdr3_aa: CASSLSGTEAFF
j_call: TRBJ1-1
clone_size: many
v_call: TRBV5-1
d_call: .

cdr3_nt: TGCAGTATAAAGCGTCGAGGGAGGAACACTGAAGCTTTCTTT
cdr3_aa: CSIKRRGRNTEAFF
j_call: TRBJ1-1
clone_size: few
v_call: TRBV20-1
d_call: .

cdr3_nt: TGTGCCAGCAGTTTATGGCTCCCAGAACTAGCGGGGAGCACAGATACGCAGTATTTT
cdr3_aa: CASSLWLPELAGSTDTQYF
j_call: TRBJ2-3
clone_size: few
v_call: TRBV27
d_call: TRBD2

cdr3_nt: TGCGCCAGCAAGGGCCAGTACCAAGAGACCCAGTACTTC
cdr3_aa: CASKGQYQETQYF
j_call: TRBJ2-5
clone_size: few
v_call: TRBV10-2
d_call: .

cdr3_nt: TGTGCCATCAGTGGTGGACTAGCGGGAGGTTTCAACAATGAGCAGTTCTTC
cdr3_aa: CAISGGLAGGFNNEQFF
j_call: TRBJ2-1
clone_size: few
v_call: TRBV10-3
d_call: TRBD2

cdr3_nt: TGTGCCTGGAGGAGGGGGTACGAGCAGTACTTC
cdr3_aa: CAWRRGYEQYF
j_call: TRBJ2-7
clone_size: .
v_call: TRBV30
d_call: .

cdr3_nt: TGTGCCAGCAGGTTTACAGGGGCCTGGACTGAAGCTTTCTTT
cdr3_aa: CASRFTGAWTEAFF
j_call: TRBJ1-1
clone_size: .
v_call: TRBV4-2
d_call: TRBD1

cdr3_nt: TGTGCCAGCAGTGCCCCGACAGGGCTTAACACCGGGGAGCTGTTTTTT
cdr3_aa: CASSAPTGLNTGELFF
j_call: TRBJ2-2
clone_size: few
v_call: TRBV2
d_call: TRBD1

cdr3_nt: TGTGCCAGCAGCAGTCCCGGGACCGGCAGGGCTTTCTTT
cdr3_aa: CASSSPGTGRAFF
j_call: TRBJ1-1
clone_size: .
v_call: TRBV9
d_call: .